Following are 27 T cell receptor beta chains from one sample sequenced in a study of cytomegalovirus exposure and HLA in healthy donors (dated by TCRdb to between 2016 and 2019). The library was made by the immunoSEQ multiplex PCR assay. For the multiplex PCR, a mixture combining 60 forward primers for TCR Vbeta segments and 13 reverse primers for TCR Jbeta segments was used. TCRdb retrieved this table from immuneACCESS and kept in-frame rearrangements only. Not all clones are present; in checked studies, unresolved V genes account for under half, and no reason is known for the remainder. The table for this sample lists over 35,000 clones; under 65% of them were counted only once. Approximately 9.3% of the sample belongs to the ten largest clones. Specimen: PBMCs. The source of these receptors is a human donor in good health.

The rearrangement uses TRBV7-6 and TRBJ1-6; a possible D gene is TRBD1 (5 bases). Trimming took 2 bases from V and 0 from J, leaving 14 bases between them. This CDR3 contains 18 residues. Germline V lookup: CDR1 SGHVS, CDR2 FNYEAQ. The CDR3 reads CASSLSAGQSSYNSPLHF. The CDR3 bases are TGTGCCAGCAGCTTAAGTGCAGGGCAAAGCTCCTATAATTCACCCCTCCACTTT.

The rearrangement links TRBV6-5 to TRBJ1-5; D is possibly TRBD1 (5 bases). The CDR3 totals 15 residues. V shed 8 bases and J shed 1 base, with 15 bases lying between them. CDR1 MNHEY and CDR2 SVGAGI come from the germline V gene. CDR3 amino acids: CASAQGWLSNQPQHF. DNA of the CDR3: TGTGCCAGCGCCCAGGGCTGGTTGAGCAATCAGCCCCAGCATTTT.

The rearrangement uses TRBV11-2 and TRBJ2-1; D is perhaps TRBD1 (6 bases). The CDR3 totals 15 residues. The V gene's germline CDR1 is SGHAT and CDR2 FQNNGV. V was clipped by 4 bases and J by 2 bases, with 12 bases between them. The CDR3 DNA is TGTGCCAGCAGCTACAGGGTATCGACCTACAATGAGCAGTTCTTC. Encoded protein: CASSYRVSTYNEQFF. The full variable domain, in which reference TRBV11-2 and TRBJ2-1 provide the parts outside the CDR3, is EAGVAQSPRYKIIEKRQSVAFWCNPISGHATLYWYQQILGQGPKLLIQFQNNGVVDDSQLPKDRFSAERLKGVDSTLKIQPAKLEDSAVYLCASSYRVSTYNEQFFGPGTRLTVL.

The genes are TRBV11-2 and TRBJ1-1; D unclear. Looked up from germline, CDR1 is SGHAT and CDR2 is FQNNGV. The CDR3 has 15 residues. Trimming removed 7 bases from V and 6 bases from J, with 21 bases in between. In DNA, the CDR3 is TGTGCCAGCACCCCACGGGAGGTCCCACGCGCTGAAGCTTTCTTT. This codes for CASTPREVPRAEAFF. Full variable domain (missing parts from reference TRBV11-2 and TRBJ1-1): EAGVAQSPRYKIIEKRQSVAFWCNPISGHATLYWYQQILGQGPKLLIQFQNNGVVDDSQLPKDRFSAERLKGVDSTLKIQPAKLEDSAVYLCASTPREVPRAEAFFGQGTRLTVV.

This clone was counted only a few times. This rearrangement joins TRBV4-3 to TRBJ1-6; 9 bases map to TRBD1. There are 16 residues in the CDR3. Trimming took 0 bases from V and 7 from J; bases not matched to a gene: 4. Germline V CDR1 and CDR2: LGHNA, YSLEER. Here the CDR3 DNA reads TGCGCCAGCAGCCAAGATGAAGGACAGGGGAATTCACCCCTCCACTTT. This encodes CASSQDEGQGNSPLHF.

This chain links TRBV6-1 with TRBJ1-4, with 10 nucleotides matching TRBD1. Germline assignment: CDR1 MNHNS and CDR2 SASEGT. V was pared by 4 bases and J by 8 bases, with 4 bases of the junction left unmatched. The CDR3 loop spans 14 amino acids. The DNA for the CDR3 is TGTGCCAGCAGTGGGGACAGGGGCAGGGAAAAACTGTTTTTT. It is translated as CASSGDRGREKLFF.

CDR3 DNA: TGTGCCAGCAGCCCCTCCAGGGGACAACTGTTCACCGGGGAGCTGTTTTTT. Encoded protein: CASSPSRGQLFTGELFF. The rearrangement uses TRBV14 and TRBJ2-2, with D maybe TRBD1 (6 bases). This CDR3 contains 17 residues. Germline values: CDR1 SGHDN, CDR2 FVKESK. V lost 4 bases and J lost 4, with 19 bases in between.

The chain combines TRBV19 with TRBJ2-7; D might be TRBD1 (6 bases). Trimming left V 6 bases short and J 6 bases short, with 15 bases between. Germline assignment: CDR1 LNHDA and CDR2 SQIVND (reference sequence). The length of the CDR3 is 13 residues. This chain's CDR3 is CASSPGQGFEQYF. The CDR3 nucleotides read TGTGCCAGTAGCCCCGGGCAGGGGTTCGAGCAGTACTTC.

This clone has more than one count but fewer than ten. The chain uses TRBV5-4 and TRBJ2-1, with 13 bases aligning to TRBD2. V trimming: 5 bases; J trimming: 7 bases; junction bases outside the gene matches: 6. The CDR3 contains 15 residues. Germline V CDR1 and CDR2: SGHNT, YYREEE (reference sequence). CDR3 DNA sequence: TGTGCCAGCAGGCGATGGACTAGCGGGGGTAATGAGCAGTTCTTC. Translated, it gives CASRRWTSGGNEQFF.

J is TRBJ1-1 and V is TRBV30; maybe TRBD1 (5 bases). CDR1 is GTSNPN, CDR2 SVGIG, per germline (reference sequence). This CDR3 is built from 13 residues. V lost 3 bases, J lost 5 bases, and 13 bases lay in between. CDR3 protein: CAWRRGGSTEAFF. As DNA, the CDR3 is TGTGCCTGGAGGCGGGGCGGTTCGACTGAAGCTTTCTTT. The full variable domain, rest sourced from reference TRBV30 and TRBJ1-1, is SQTIHQWPATLVQPVGSPLSLECTVEGTSNPNLYWYRQAAGRGLQLLFYSVGIGQISSEVPQNLSASRPQDRQFILSSKKLLLSDSGFYLCAWRRGGSTEAFFGQGTRLTVV.

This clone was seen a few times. The CDR3, as DNA: TGTGCCAGCTGCCGCTTCGGCGGGCAGCCCCAGCATTTT. Protein: CASCRFGGQPQHF. The rearrangement joins TRBV28 to TRBJ1-5; no reliable D call. Per the germline V gene, CDR1 is MDHEN and CDR2 is SYDVKM. This CDR3 is built from 13 residues. Trimming left V 8 bases short and J 7 bases short, with 15 bases between.

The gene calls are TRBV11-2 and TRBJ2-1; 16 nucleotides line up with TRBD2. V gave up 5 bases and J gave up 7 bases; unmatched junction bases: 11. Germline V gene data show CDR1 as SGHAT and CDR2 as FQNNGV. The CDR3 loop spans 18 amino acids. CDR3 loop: CASSPAPPGLAGGNEQFF. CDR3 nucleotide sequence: TGTGCCAGCAGCCCGGCCCCCCCGGGACTAGCGGGGGGGAATGAGCAGTTCTTC.

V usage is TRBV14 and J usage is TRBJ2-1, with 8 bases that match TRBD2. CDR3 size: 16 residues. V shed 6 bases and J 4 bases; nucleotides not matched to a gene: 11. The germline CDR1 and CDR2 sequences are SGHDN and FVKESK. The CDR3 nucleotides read TGTGCCAGCAGTACATGGGGGACTAGTAGTTACAATGAGCAGTTCTTC. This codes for CASSTWGTSSYNEQFF.

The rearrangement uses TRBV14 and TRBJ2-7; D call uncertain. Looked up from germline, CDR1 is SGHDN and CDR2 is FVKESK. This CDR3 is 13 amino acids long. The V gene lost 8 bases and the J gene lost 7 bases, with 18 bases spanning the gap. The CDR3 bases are TGTGCCAGCTCTGCCGTTGAGGCGTGGGAGCAGTACTTC. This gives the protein CASSAVEAWEQYF.

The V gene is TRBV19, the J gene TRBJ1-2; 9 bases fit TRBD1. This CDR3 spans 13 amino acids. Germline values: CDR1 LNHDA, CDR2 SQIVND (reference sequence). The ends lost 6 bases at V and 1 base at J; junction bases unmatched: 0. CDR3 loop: CASRGQGNYGYTF. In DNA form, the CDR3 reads TGTGCCAGTAGGGGACAGGGTAACTATGGCTACACCTTC.

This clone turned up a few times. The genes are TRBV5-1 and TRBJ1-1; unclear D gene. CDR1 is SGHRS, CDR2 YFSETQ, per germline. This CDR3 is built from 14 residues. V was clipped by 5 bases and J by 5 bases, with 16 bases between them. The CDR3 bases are TGCGCCAGCAGATATCCGAGGGAATCGACTGAAGCTTTCTTT. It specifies CASRYPRESTEAFF.

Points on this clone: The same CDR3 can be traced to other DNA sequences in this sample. Here the CDR3 reads CASSLRGANVLTF. In DNA, the CDR3 is TGTGCCAGCAGTTTGAGGGGGGCCAACGTCCTGACTTTC. V gene TRBV27 combines with J gene TRBJ2-6, with unresolved D. V lost 3 bases, J lost 4 bases, and 4 bases lay in between. The CDR3 has 13 residues. Germline V lookup: CDR1 MNHEY, CDR2 SMNVEV (reference sequence).

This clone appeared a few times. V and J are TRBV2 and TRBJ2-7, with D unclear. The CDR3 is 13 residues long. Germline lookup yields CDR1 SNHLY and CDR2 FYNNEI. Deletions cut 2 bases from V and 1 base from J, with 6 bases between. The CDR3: CASSEPFSYEQYF. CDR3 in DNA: TGTGCCAGCAGTGAACCATTTTCCTACGAGCAGTACTTC. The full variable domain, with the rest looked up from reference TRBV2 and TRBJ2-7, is EPEVTQTPSHQVTQMGQEVILRCVPISNHLYFYWYRQILGQKVEFLVSFYNNEISEKSEIFDDQFSVERPDGSNFTLKIRSTKLEDSAMYFCASSEPFSYEQYFGPGTRLTVT.

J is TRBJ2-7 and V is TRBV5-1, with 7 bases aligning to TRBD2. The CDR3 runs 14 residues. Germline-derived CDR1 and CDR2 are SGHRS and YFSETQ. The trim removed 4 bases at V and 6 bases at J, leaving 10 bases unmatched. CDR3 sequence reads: CASSPSGGAREQYF. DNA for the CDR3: TGCGCCAGCAGCCCTAGCGGCGGGGCTCGCGAGCAGTACTTC.

In nucleotides, the CDR3 is TGTGCCATCTGGACAGGGGGCGCCGGGCAGTACTTC. Its translation: CAIWTGGAGQYF. This chain joins TRBV10-3 and TRBJ2-7, with 11 bases lining up with TRBD1. V lost 8 bases, J lost 9 bases, and 6 bases stayed unmatched. Germline loops: CDR1 ENHRY, CDR2 SYGVKD. CDR3 size: 12 residues.

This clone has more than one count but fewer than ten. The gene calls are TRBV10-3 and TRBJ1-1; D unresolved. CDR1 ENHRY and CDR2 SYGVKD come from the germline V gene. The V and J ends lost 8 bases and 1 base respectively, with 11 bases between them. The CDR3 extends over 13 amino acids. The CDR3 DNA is TGTGCCATCTTTGGCGGGGAGAACACTGAAGCTTTCTTT. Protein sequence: CAIFGGENTEAFF.

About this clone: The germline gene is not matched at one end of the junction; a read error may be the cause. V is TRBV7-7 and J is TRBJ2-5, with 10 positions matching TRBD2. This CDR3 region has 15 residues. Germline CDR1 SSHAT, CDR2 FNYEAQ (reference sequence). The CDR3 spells CASSLLAGSQETQYF. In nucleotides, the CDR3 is TGTGCTAGCAGCTTACTAGCGGGGTCTCAAGAGACCCAGTACTTC.

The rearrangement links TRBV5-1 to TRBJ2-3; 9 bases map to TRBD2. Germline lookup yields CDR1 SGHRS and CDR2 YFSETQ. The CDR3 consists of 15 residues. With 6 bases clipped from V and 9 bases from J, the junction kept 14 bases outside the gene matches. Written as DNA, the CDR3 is TGCGCCAGCAACTCCCCCGATCCTAGCGGGGCCACGCAGTATTTT. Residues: CASNSPDPSGATQYF.

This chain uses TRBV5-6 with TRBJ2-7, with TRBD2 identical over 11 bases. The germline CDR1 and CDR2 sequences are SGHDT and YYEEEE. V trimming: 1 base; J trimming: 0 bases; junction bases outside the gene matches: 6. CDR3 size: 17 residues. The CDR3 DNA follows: TGTGCCAGCAGCTTGCGGGGACTAGCGGTGAGCTCCTACGAGCAGTACTTC. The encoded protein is CASSLRGLAVSSYEQYF.

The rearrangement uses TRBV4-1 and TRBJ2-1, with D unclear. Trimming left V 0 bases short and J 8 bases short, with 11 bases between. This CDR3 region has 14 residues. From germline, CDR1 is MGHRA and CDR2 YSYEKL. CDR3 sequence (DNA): TGCGCCAGCAGCCAAGAAGATGAGGTGTATGAGCAGTTCTTC. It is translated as CASSQEDEVYEQFF.

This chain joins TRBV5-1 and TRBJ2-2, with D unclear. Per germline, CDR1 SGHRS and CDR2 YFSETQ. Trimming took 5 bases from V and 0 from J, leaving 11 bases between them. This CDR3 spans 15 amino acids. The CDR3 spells CASRYDIANTGELFF. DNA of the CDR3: TGCGCCAGCAGGTACGACATCGCGAACACCGGGGAGCTGTTTTTT.

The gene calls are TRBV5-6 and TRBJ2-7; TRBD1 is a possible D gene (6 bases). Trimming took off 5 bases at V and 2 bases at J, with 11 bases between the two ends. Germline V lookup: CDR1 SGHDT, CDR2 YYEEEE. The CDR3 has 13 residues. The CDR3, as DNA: TGTGCCAGCAGTCAGGGGCTCCCCTACGAGCAGTACTTC. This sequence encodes CASSQGLPYEQYF.